Described below is a single TCR beta chain sequence and its context. Sequencing used immunoSEQ multiplex PCR; TCRdb keeps in-frame clones, though not all of them. There are around 100,000 clones in the sample; roughly 94% occur only once, and around 0.36% lies in the top ten. This CDR3 has 12 amino acids. V was pared by 3 bases and J by 4 bases, with 7 bases between. Per the germline V gene, CDR1 is SEHNR and CDR2 is FQNEAQ (reference sequence). The data were obtained in a study of technical replicates of blood from a handful of donors. This chain connects TRBV7-9 to TRBJ2-7, with D possibly being TRBD1 (6 bases). This receptor was identified in a human donor in good health. What was sequenced was T cells isolated from PBMCs. Written as DNA, the CDR3 is TGTGCCAGCAGCTTGGGGGCTTACGAGCAGTACTTC. Protein: CASSLGAYEQYF.